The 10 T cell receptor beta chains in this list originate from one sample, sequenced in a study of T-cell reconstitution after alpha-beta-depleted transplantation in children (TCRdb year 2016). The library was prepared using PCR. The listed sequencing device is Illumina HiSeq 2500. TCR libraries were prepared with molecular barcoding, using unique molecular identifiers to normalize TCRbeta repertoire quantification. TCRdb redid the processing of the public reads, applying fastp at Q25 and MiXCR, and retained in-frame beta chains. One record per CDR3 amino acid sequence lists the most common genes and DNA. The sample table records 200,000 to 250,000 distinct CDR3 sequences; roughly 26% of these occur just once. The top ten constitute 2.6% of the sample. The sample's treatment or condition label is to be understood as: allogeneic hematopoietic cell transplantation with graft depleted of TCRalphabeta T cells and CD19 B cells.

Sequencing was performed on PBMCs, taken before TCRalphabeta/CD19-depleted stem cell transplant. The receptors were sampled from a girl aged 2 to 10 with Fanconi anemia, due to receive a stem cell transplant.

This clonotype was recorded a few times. The CDR3 DNA follows: TGTGCCAGCAGTGTCGCGACAGGGGGCAGGTACAATGAGCAGTTCTTC. Protein: CASSVATGGRYNEQFF. The chain combines TRBV28 with TRBJ2-1, with 10 bases matching TRBD1. This CDR3 is 16 amino acids long. The V gene's germline CDR1 is MDHEN and CDR2 SYDVKM. Trimming removed 5 bases from V and 4 bases from J; junction bases left unmatched: 8.

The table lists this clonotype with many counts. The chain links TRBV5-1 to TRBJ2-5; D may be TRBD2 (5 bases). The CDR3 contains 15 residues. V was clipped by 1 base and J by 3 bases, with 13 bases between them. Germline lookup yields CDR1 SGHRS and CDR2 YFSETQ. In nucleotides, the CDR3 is TGCGCCAGCAGCTTGACTAGGGTTGGTAAAGAGACCCAGTACTTC. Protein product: CASSLTRVGKETQYF. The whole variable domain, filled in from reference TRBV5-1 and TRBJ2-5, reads KAGVTQTPRYLIKTRGQQVTLSCSPISGHRSVSWYQQTPGQGLQFLFEYFSETQRNKGNFPGRFSGRQFSNSRSEMNVSTLELGDSALYLCASSLTRVGKETQYFGPGTRLLVL.

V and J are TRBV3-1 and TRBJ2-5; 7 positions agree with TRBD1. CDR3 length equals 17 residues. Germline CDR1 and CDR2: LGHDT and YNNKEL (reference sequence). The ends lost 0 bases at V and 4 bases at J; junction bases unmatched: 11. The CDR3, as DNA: TGTGCCAGCAGCCAAGATATGGACCAGACAGGGCGAGAGACCCAGTACTTC. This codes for CASSQDMDQTGRETQYF.

DNA for the CDR3: TGCGCCAGCAGCCCGCCGGAGCGACCCTACAATGAGCAGTTCTTC. This sequence encodes CASSPPERPYNEQFF. The V and J genes are TRBV5-1 and TRBJ2-1, with unresolved D. Germline V gene sequence: CDR1 SGHRS, CDR2 YFSETQ. The CDR3 is 15 amino acids. The ends were cut back, 4 bases at V and 2 bases at J, with 13 bases in the middle.

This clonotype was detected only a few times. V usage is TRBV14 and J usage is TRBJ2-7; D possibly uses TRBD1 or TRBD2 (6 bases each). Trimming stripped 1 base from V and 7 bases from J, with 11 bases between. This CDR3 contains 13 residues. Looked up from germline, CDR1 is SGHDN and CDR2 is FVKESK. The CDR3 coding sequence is TGTGCCAGCAGCCAAGTTTTAGGGGGGGAGCAGTACTTC. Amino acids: CASSQVLGGEQYF.

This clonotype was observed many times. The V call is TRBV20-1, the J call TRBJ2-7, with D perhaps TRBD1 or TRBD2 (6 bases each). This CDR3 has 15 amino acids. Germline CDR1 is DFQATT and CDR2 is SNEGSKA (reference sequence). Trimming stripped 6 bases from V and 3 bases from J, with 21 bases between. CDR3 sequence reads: CSAQMDRGPLYEQYF. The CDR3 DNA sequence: TGCAGTGCCCAAATGGATCGGGGGCCGCTCTACGAGCAGTACTTC.

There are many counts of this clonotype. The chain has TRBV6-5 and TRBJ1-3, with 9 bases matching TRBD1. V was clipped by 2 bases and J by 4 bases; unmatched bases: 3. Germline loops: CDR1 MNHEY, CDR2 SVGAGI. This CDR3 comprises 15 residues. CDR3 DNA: TGTGCCAGCAGTTACGGGACAGGGTACGGAAACACCATATATTTT. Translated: CASSYGTGYGNTIYF.

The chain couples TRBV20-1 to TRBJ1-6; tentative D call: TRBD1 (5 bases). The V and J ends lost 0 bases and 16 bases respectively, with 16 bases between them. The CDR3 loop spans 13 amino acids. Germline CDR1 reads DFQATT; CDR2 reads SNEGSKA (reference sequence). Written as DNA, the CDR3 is TGCAGTGCTAGAGATCCCGACAGAGGTCCACTCCACTTT. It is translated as CSARDPDRGPLHF.

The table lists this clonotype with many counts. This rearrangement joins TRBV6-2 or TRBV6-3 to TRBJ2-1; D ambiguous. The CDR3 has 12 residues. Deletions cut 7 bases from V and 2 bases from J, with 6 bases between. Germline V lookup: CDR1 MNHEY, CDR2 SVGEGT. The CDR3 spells CASNGPYNEQFF. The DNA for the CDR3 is TGTGCCAGCAACGGGCCCTACAATGAGCAGTTCTTC.

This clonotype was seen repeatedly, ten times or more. Here the CDR3 reads CASSLAPEETQYF. CDR3 nucleotides: TGTGCCAGCAGTTTAGCGCCGGAAGAGACCCAGTACTTC. The V and J genes are TRBV12-3 or TRBV12-4 and TRBJ2-5; D unclear. The CDR3 has 13 amino acids. Trimming shortened V by 0 bases and J by 3 bases, and 5 bases separated the two germline ends.